Below, 24 T cell receptor beta chains from the same sample are listed, as sequenced in a study of blood T cell repertoires in COVID-19. Assay: immunoSEQ multiplex PCR; the TCRdb copy retains only in-frame clones and omits some. Here the sample spans around 300,000 clones, roughly 90% being singletons. What was sequenced was peripheral blood. The origin of the receptors is a woman aged 40 to 50 who had recovered from COVID-19.

The chain employs TRBV6-5 and TRBJ1-6; D remains unclear. Germline V gives CDR1 MNHEY, CDR2 SVGAGI. The CDR3 sequence is 16 residues long. The V end lost 0 bases, the J end lost 7 bases, and 13 bases lay between the germline ends. CDR3 DNA sequence: TGTGCCAGCAGTTACTCGGCCGGAGGCCTCAATTCACCCCTCCACTTT. Its translation is CASSYSAGGLNSPLHF.

This clone was seen once. This chain links TRBV12-3 or TRBV12-4 with TRBJ1-1; TRBD1 is a possible D gene (5 bases). With 7 bases removed from V and 4 bases from J, the gap between germline ends came to 13 bases. The CDR3 contains 13 residues. The CDR3, as DNA: TGTGCCAGCACCCCGGGGGGAGGCACTGAAGCTTTCTTT. Its protein product is CASTPGGGTEAFF.

J is TRBJ2-5 and V is TRBV5-1, with 9 bases aligning to TRBD2. This CDR3 comprises 15 residues. CDR1 and CDR2 (germline): SGHRS, YFSETQ. The V gene end was trimmed by 2 bases and the J gene end by 2 bases; junction bases not matched to a gene: 4. CDR3: CASSFRLAGQETQYF. CDR3 nucleotide sequence: TGCGCCAGCAGCTTCCGGCTAGCGGGGCAAGAGACCCAGTACTTC.

This clone was recorded once. V gene TRBV14 combines with J gene TRBJ2-5, with 8 bases matching TRBD2. V lost 1 base to trimming and J lost 4 bases; unmatched junction nucleotides: 14. The germline V gene encodes CDR1 SGHDN and CDR2 FVKESK. The CDR3 is made up of 18 amino acids. DNA of the CDR3: TGTGCCAGCAGCCAAGTGCCGTCGGTTGGAGCGGGAGTAGAGACCCAGTACTTC. Translated, it gives CASSQVPSVGAGVETQYF.

The chain is built from TRBV2 and TRBJ2-3; TRBD2 matches at 12 bases. The CDR3 totals 15 residues. With 7 bases clipped from V and 6 bases from J, the junction kept 8 bases outside the gene matches. Germline V gene sequence: CDR1 SNHLY, CDR2 FYNNEI. Here the CDR3 DNA reads TGTGCCAGCAACCGACTAGCGGGAGTTGAGGATACGCAGTATTTT. The encoded protein is CASNRLAGVEDTQYF. The whole variable domain, filled in from reference TRBV2 and TRBJ2-3, reads EPEVTQTPSHQVTQMGQEVILRCVPISNHLYFYWYRQILGQKVEFLVSFYNNEISEKSEIFDDQFSVERPDGSNFTLKIRSTKLEDSAMYFCASNRLAGVEDTQYFGPGTRLTVL.

The J gene is TRBJ2-7, the V gene TRBV5-1, with 8 nucleotides matching TRBD2. The CDR3 spans 17 residues. Germline values: CDR1 SGHRS, CDR2 YFSETQ. Losses at the gene ends were 1 base for V and 3 bases for J; bases not matched to a gene: 12. The CDR3 protein is CASSLISDPAGVYEQYF. As DNA, the CDR3 is TGCGCCAGCAGCTTGATTTCGGACCCAGCGGGAGTCTACGAGCAGTACTTC.

The rearrangement links TRBV27 to TRBJ2-5; the D gene is possibly TRBD2 (6 bases). CDR3 length: 15 residues. Germline V CDR1 and CDR2: MNHEY, SMNVEV (reference sequence). V gave up 6 bases and J gave up 4 bases, with 18 bases separating them. The CDR3 coding sequence is TGTGCCAGCAGCCCGCGGCGGGTGGGAGGAGAGACCCAGTACTTC. It encodes CASSPRRVGGETQYF.

The J gene is TRBJ2-7, the V gene TRBV6-6; D might be TRBD1 (6 bases). Germline V CDR1 and CDR2: MNHNY, SVGAGI (reference sequence). V was clipped by 3 bases and J by 0 bases, with 15 bases between them. This CDR3 has 16 amino acids. DNA for the CDR3: TGTGCCAGCAGTTATCAGGGGCGGATACCCTCCTACGAGCAGTACTTC. Protein: CASSYQGRIPSYEQYF.

In this sample, this clone turned up a few times. This chain uses TRBV12-3 or TRBV12-4 with TRBJ1-2; D is uncertain. The CDR3 runs 13 residues. The V end was cut by 2 bases, the J end by 8 bases, with 12 bases between. The CDR3 DNA sequence: TGTGCCAGCAGTTTATCATTACCTGCGGGCTACACCTTC. Amino acid sequence: CASSLSLPAGYTF.

The chain carries TRBV30 and TRBJ1-2, with D perhaps TRBD1 (6 bases). There are 11 residues in the CDR3. Trimming removed 4 bases from V and 4 bases from J, with 7 bases in between. Per germline, CDR1 GTSNPN and CDR2 SVGIG (reference sequence). The DNA for the CDR3 is TGTGCCTGGACACAGGGCTATGGCTACACCTTC. This encodes CAWTQGYGYTF.

The chain employs TRBV7-2 and TRBJ2-5; TRBD2 is a possible D gene (5 bases). Looked up from germline, CDR1 is SGHTA and CDR2 is FQGNSA. V gave up 3 bases and J gave up 3 bases, with 14 bases separating them. The CDR3 length is 15 residues. The CDR3 DNA reads as TGTGCCAGCAGCTTCTACGGGATCATGGAAGAGACCCAGTACTTC. Translating it yields CASSFYGIMEETQYF.

The chain uses TRBV30 and TRBJ2-3, with 9 bases aligning to TRBD1. V trimming: 3 bases; J trimming: 4 bases; junction bases outside the gene matches: 2. Germline V gene lookup returns CDR1 GTSNPN and CDR2 SVGIG (reference sequence). This CDR3 is 13 amino acids long. The CDR3 DNA is TGTGCCTGGAGCGGGACAGGGTCAGATACGCAGTATTTT. This sequence encodes CAWSGTGSDTQYF.

This clone was counted once. This chain connects TRBV5-1 to TRBJ2-2; 7 nucleotides match TRBD1. The CDR3 runs 16 residues. Germline CDR1 is SGHRS and CDR2 is YFSETQ. The V segment lost 0 bases and the J segment 3 bases; nucleotides outside the gene matches: 5. The chain's CDR3 is CASSLVAGGYTGELFF. DNA for the CDR3: TGCGCCAGCAGCTTGGTGGCAGGGGGATACACCGGGGAGCTGTTTTTT.

V and J are TRBV12-3 or TRBV12-4 and TRBJ2-2; tentatively, D is TRBD2 (5 bases). The CDR3 loop spans 13 amino acids. Trimming shortened V by 2 bases and J by 6 bases, and 7 bases separated the two germline ends. The CDR3 region has the DNA TGTGCCAGCAGTTTAATGGGAGCCGGGGAGCTGTTTTTT. Translation gives CASSLMGAGELFF.

The chain links TRBV7-3 to TRBJ2-2; weak D call: TRBD1 (5 bases). The V gene's germline CDR1 is SGHTA and CDR2 FQGTGA. The CDR3 is 16 residues long. V lost 1 base and J 2 bases, leaving 11 bases between the germline ends. In nucleotides, the CDR3 is TGTGCCAGCAGCTTAAACCCAGGGAAAAACACCGGGGAGCTGTTTTTT. Its translation is CASSLNPGKNTGELFF.

V is TRBV19 and J is TRBJ2-6, with TRBD1 identical over 8 bases. CDR1 and CDR2 (germline): LNHDA, SQIVND (reference sequence). The CDR3 consists of 15 residues. Germline trimming cut 8 bases from V and 0 bases from J; bases unmatched to any gene: 3. The CDR3 region has the DNA TGTGCCAGTTGGACAGGGAGCTCTGGGGCCAACGTCCTGACTTTC. This codes for CASWTGSSGANVLTF.

The chain recombines TRBV3-1 (or the pseudogene TRBV3-2) with TRBJ2-5, with 11 nucleotides matching TRBD1. There are 16 residues in the CDR3. V trimming: 5 bases; J trimming: 4 bases; junction bases outside the gene matches: 9. Germline CDR1 is LGHDT and CDR2 is YNNKEL (reference sequence). CDR3 sequence reads: CASSLYPGTGGETQYF. Written as DNA, the CDR3 is TGTGCCAGCAGCTTATACCCCGGGACAGGGGGAGAGACCCAGTACTTC.

The count of this clone is one. The gene calls are TRBV7-9 and TRBJ2-5, with 11 positions matching TRBD1. The CDR3 spans 15 residues. The V and J ends lost 5 bases and 9 bases, in that order; junction bases with no gene match: 11. Germline values: CDR1 SEHNR, CDR2 FQNEAQ (reference sequence). The CDR3 is CASSHRDRGSGAQYF. CDR3 in DNA: TGTGCCAGCAGCCACCGGGACAGGGGGTCCGGGGCCCAGTACTTC. Supplemented by reference TRBV7-9 and TRBJ2-5, the full variable domain reads DTGVSQNPRHKITKRGQNVTFRCDPISEHNRLYWYRQTLGQGPEFLTYFQNEAQLEKSRLLSDRFSAERPKGSFSTLEIQRTEQGDSAMYLCASSHRDRGSGAQYFGPGTRLLVL.

V gene TRBV6-1 combines with J gene TRBJ1-2, with D possibly TRBD1 on 6 matching bases. V was clipped by 3 bases and J by 4 bases, with 15 bases between them. CDR1 is MNHNS and CDR2 is SASEGT in the germline V gene. CDR3 length: 15 residues. The DNA for the CDR3 is TGTGCCAGCAGTGAGAATCCAGGGGCGGGCTATGGCTACACCTTC. Translated: CASSENPGAGYGYTF.

This rearrangement joins TRBV5-1 to TRBJ2-7; TRBD2 matches at 7 bases. Germline V gene sequence: CDR1 SGHRS, CDR2 YFSETQ. The CDR3 consists of 13 residues. Trimming at V came to 7 bases and at J to 0 bases, leaving 4 bases not matched to a gene. CDR3 sequence: CASQRDSSYEQYF. In DNA, the CDR3 is TGCGCCAGCCAGCGGGACTCCTCCTACGAGCAGTACTTC.

The V gene is TRBV5-1, the J gene TRBJ2-3; 8 nucleotides line up with TRBD1. This CDR3 contains 16 residues. Per germline, CDR1 SGHRS and CDR2 YFSETQ. V lost 4 bases, J lost 6 bases, and 13 bases stayed unmatched. The DNA of the CDR3 is TGCGCCAGCAGCCTGGGGGCCTGGACAGGGACGGATACGCAGTATTTT. Translated, it gives CASSLGAWTGTDTQYF.

The chain employs TRBV3-1 (or the pseudogene TRBV3-2) and TRBJ2-5, with 11 bases aligning to TRBD2. Trimming cost V 4 bases and J 4 bases; bases outside gene matches: 14. The CDR3 contains 18 residues. CDR1 LGHDT and CDR2 YNNKEL come from the germline V gene (reference sequence). CDR3 amino acids: CASSPQLAGDFGRETQYF. The CDR3 DNA reads as TGTGCCAGCAGCCCACAACTAGCGGGAGATTTTGGGCGAGAGACCCAGTACTTC.

The chain is built from TRBV3-1 (or the pseudogene TRBV3-2) and TRBJ2-7, with D possibly TRBD1 on 5 matching bases. V shed 0 bases and J shed 3 bases, with 21 bases lying between them. Per the germline V gene, CDR1 is LGHDT and CDR2 is YNNKEL (reference sequence). The CDR3 has 18 amino acids. The CDR3 DNA follows: TGTGCCAGCAGCCAAGAGATGTGGTTGGCAGGGCCGTTCTACGAGCAGTACTTC. Translation: CASSQEMWLAGPFYEQYF.

The V gene is TRBV5-1, the J gene TRBJ2-7; weak D call: TRBD1 (6 bases). The CDR3 contains 14 residues. The germline gives CDR1 SGHRS, CDR2 YFSETQ. Trimming left V 4 bases short and J 1 base short, with 12 bases between. CDR3 in DNA: TGCGCCAGCAGCCCAGGACAGACTTCCTACGAGCAGTACTTC. It yields the protein CASSPGQTSYEQYF.